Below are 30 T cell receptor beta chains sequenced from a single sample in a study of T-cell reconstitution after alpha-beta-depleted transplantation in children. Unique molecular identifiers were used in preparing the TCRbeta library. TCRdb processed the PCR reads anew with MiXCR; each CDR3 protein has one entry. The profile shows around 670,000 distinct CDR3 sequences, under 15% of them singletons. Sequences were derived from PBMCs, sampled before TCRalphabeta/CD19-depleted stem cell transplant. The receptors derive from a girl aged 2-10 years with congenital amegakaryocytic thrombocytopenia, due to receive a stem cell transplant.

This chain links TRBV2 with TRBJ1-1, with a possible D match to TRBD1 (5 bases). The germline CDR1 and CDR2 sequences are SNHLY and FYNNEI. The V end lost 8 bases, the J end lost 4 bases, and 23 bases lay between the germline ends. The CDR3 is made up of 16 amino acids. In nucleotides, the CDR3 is TGTGCCAGCCTCCTAATTACAGGTCGAGGGGTCACTGAAGCTTTCTTT. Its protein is CASLLITGRGVTEAFF.

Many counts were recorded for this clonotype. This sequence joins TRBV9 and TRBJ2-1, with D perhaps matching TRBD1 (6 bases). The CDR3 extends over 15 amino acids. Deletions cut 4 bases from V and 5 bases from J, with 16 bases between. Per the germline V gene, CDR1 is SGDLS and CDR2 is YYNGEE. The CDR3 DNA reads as TGTGCCAGCAGCCATAATAGACAGGATAACAATGAGCAGTTCTTC. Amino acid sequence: CASSHNRQDNNEQFF.

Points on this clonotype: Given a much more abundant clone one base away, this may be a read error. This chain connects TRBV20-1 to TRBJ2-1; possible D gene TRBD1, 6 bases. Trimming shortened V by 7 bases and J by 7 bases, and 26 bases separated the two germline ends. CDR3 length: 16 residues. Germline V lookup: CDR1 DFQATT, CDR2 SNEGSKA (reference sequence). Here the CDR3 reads CSVTQLGQWGWNEQFF. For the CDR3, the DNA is TGCAGTGTCACACAACTCGGACAGTGGGGGTGGAATGAGCAGTTCTTC.

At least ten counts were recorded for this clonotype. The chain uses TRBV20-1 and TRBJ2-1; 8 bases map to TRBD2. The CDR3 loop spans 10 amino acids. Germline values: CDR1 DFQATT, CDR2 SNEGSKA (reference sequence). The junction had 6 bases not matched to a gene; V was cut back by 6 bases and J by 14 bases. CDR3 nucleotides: TGCAGTGCGCAGCGGGAGACGGAGTTCTTC. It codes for CSAQRETEFF.

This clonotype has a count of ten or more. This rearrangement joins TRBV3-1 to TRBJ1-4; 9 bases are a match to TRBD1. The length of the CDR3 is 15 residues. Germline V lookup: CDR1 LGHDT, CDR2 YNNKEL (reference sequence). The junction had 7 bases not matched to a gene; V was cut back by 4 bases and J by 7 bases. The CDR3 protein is CASSLWTGAGEKLFF. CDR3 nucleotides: TGTGCCAGCAGCCTCTGGACAGGGGCGGGTGAAAAACTGTTTTTT.

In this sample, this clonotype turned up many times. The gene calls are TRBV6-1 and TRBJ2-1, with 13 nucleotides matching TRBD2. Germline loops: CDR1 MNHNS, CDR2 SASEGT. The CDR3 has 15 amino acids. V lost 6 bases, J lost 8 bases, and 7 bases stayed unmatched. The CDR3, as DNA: TGTGCCAGCAGCCCACTAGCGGGAGGGCTCTATGAGCAGTTCTTC. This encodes CASSPLAGGLYEQFF.

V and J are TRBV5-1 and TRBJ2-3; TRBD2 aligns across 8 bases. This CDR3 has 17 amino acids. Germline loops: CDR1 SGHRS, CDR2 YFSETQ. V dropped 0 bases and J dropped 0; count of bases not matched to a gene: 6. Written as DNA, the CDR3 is TGCGCCAGCAGCTTGGAGGCGGGAGGTCACAGCACAGATACGCAGTATTTT. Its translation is CASSLEAGGHSTDTQYF.

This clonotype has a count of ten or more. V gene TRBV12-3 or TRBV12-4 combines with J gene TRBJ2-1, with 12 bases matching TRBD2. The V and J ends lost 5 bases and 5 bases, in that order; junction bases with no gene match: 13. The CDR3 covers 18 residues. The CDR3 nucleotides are TGTGCCAGCAGTCTCAACGTAGCTAGCGGGAGGGAGAACAATGAGCAGTTCTTC. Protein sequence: CASSLNVASGRENNEQFF.

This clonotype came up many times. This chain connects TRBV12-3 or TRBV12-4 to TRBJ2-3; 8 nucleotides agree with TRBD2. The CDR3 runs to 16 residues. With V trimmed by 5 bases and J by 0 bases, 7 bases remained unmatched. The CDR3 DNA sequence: TGTGCCAGCAGTGGCCCTGCTAGCGGGAGCACAGATACGCAGTATTTT. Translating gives CASSGPASGSTDTQYF.

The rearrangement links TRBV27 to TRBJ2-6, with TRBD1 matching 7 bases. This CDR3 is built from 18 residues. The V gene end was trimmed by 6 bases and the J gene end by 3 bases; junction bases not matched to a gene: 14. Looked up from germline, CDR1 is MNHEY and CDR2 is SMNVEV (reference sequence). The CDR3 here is CASRATGVILGGANVLTF. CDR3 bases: TGTGCCAGCAGGGCAACAGGGGTAATCCTCGGTGGGGCCAACGTCCTGACTTTC.

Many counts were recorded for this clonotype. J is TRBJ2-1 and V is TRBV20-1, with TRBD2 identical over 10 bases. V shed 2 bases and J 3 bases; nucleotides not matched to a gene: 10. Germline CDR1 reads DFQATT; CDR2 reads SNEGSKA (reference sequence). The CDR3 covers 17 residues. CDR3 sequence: CSARSPSGSVFYNEQFF. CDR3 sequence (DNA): TGCAGTGCTAGATCTCCTAGCGGGAGTGTTTTCTACAATGAGCAGTTCTTC.

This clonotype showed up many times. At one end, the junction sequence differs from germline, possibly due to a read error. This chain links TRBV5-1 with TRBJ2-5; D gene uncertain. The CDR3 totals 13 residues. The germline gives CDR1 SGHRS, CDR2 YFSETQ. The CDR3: CASSFGGEETQYF. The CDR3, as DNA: TGTGCCAGCAGTTTCGGCGGCGAAGAGACCCAGTACTTC.

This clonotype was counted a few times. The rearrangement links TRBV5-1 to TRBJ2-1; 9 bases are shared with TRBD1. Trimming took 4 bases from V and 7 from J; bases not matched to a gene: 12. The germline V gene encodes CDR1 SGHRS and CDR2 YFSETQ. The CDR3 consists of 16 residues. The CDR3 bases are TGCGCCAGCAGCCACGGACAGGGGCGGCTGGATAATGAGCAGTTCTTC. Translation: CASSHGQGRLDNEQFF.

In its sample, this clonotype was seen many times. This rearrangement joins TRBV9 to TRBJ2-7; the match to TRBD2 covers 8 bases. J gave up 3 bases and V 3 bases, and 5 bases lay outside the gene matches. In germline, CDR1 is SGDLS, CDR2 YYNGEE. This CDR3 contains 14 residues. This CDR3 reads CASSAGTRFYEQYF. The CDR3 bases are TGTGCCAGCAGCGCCGGGACTAGATTCTACGAGCAGTACTTC.

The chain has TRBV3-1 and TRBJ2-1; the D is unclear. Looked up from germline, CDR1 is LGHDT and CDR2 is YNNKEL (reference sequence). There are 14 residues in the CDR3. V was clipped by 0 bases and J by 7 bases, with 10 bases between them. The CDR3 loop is CASSQDLETNEQFF. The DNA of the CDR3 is TGTGCCAGCAGCCAAGATCTTGAGACGAATGAGCAGTTCTTC.

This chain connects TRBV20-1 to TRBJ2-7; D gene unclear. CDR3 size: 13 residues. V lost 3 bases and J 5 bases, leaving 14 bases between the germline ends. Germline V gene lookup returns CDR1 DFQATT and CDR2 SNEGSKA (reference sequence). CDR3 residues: CSASWAAENEQYF. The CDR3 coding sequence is TGCAGTGCTAGCTGGGCCGCAGAGAACGAGCAGTACTTC.

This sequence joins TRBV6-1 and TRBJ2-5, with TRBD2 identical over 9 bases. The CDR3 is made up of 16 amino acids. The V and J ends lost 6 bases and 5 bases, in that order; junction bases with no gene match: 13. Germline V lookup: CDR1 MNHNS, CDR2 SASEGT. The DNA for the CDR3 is TGTGCCAGCAGACGAAGTATAGCGGGAGCATATGAGACCCAGTACTTC. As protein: CASRRSIAGAYETQYF.

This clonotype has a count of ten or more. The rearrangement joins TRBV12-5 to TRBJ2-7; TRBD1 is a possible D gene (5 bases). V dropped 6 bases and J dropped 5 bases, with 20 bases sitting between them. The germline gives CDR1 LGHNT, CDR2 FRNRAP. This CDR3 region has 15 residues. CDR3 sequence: CASGRPDSWKDEQYF. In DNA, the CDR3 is TGTGCTAGTGGGAGACCCGACAGCTGGAAGGACGAGCAGTACTTC.

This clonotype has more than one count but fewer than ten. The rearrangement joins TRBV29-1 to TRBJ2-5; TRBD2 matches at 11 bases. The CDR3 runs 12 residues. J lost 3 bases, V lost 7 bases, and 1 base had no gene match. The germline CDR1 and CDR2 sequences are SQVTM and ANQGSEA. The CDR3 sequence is CSATSGKETQYF. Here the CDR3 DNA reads TGCAGCGCGACTAGCGGGAAAGAGACCCAGTACTTC.

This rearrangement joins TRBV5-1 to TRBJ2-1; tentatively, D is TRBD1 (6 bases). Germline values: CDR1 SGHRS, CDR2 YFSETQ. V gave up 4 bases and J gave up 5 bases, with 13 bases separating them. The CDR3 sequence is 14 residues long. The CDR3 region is CASSPQGTNNEQFF. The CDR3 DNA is TGCGCCAGCAGCCCACAGGGTACCAACAATGAGCAGTTCTTC.

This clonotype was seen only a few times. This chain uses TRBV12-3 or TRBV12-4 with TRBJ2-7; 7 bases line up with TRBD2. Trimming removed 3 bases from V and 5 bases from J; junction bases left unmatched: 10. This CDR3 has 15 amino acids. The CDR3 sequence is CASSLAGVRPHEQYF. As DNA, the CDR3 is TGTGCCAGCAGTTTGGCGGGGGTCCGTCCGCACGAGCAGTACTTC.

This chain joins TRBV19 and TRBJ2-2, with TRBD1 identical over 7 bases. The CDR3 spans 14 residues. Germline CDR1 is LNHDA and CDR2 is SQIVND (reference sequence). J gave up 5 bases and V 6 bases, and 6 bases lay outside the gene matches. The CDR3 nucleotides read TGTGCCAGTAGAACAGGGGTGGGGACCGGGGAGCTGTTTTTT. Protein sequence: CASRTGVGTGELFF.

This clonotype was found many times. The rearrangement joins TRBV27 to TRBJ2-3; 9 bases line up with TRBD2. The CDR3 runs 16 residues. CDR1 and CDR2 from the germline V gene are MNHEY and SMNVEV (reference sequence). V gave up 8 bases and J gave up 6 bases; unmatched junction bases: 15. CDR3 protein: CASRRLRLAVRDTQYF. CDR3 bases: TGTGCCAGCCGCCGACTAAGACTAGCGGTGCGGGATACGCAGTATTTT.

The CDR3 here is CASNGGSPHNEQFF. CDR3 coding DNA: TGTGCCAGCAACGGCGGGAGTCCCCACAATGAGCAGTTCTTC. The chain uses TRBV12-3 or TRBV12-4 and TRBJ2-1; 7 positions match TRBD2. J was trimmed by 5 bases and V by 7 bases; bases with no gene match: 8. The length of the CDR3 is 14 residues.

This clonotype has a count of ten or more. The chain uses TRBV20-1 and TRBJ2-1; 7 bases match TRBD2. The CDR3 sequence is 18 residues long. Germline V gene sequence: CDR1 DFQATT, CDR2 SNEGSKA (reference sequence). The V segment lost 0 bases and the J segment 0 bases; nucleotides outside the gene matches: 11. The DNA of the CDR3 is TGCAGTGCTAGAGAGCCTTTGCTAGCGGCTAGCTCCTACAATGAGCAGTTCTTC. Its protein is CSAREPLLAASSYNEQFF.

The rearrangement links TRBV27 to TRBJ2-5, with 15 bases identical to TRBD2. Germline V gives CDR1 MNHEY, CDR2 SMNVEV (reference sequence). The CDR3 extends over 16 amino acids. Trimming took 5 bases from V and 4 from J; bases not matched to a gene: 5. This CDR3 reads CASSRGTSGRSETQYF. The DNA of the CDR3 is TGTGCCAGCAGTCGCGGGACTAGCGGGAGGTCAGAGACCCAGTACTTC.

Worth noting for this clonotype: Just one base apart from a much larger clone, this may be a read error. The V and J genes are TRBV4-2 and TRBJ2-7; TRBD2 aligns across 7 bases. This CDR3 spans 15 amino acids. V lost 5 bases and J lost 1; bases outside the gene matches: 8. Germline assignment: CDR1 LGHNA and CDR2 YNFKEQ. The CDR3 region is CASSAGLVGSYEQYF. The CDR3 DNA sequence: TGTGCCAGCAGCGCCGGACTAGTGGGATCCTACGAGCAGTACTTC.

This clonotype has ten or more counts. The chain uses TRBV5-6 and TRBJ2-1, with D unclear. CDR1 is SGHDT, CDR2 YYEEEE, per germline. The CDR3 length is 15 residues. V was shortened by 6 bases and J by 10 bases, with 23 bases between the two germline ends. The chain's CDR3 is CASTLLGDSPAEQFF. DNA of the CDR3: TGTGCCAGCACTCTTCTAGGAGACTCTCCAGCGGAGCAGTTCTTC. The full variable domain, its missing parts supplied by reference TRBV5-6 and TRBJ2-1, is DAGVTQSPTHLIKTRGQQVTLRCSPKSGHDTVSWYQQALGQGPQFIFQYYEEEERQRGNFPDRFSGHQFPNYSSELNVNALLLGDSALYLCASTLLGDSPAEQFFGPGTRLTVL.

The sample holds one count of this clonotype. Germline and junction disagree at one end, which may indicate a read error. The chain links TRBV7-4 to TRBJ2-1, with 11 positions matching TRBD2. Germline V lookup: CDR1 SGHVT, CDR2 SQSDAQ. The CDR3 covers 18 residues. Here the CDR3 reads CATSQVPTLSGRAREQFF. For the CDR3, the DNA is TGTGCCACCAGCCAAGTCCCAACCCTTAGCGGGAGGGCCCGCGAGCAGTTCTTC.

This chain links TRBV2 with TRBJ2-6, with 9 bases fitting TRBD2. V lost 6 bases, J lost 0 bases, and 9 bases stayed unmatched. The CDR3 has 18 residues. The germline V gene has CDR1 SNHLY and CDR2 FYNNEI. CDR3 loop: CASRVLAGSPSGANVLTF. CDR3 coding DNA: TGTGCCAGCAGAGTACTAGCGGGCTCTCCCTCTGGGGCCAACGTCCTGACTTTC.